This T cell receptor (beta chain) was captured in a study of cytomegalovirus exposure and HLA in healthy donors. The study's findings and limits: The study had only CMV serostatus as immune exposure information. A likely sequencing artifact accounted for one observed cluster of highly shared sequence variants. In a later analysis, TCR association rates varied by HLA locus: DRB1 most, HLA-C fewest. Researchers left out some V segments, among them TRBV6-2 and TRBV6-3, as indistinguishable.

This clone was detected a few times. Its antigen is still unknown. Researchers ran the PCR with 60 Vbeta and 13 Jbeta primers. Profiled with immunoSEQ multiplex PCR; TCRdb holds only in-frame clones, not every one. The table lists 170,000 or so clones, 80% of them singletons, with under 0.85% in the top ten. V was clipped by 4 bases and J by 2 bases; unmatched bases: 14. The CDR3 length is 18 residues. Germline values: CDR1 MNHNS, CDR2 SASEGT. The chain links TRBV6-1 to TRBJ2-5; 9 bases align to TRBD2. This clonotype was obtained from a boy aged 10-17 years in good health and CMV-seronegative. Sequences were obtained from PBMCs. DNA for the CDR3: TGTGCCAGCAGTGGGACTATACGCGGTCTAGCGGGGCAAGAGACCCAGTACTTC. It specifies CASSGTIRGLAGQETQYF.